The present T cell receptor (beta chain) was sequenced within a study of CD8 T cells in Susac syndrome. The authors sequenced TCR beta from blood CD8+ and CD4+ T cells. Matching for age and sex applied to the controls, who were healthy donors. TEMRA cells were FACS-enriched, and CD8+ and CD4+ T cells were isolated negatively. After extraction with the RNeasy kit, about 0.45 to 1 ug of the RNA was reverse transcribed using random hexamers. TCR beta CDR3 was amplified by immunoSEQ multiplex PCR. This amplification extended across 54 Vbeta and 13 Jbeta segments. TCRdb reprocessed the immunoSEQ multiplex PCR reads via MiXCR and lists one record per CDR3 protein. The table includes under 200,000 distinct CDR3 sequences, 95% detected once. The CDR3 spans 15 residues. From germline, CDR1 is SGDLS and CDR2 YYNGEE. Between the trimmed V and J ends, which lost 5 bases and 0 bases, there was a span of 12 bases.

This rearrangement joins TRBV9 to TRBJ2-1; D is unclear. This clonotype was sampled from a human donor in good health. The sample was CD4+ T cells from PBMCs. CDR3 residues: CASSPTDGSYNEQFF. The CDR3 region has the DNA TGTGCCAGCAGTCCAACGGACGGCTCCTACAATGAGCAGTTCTTC.